The 10 T cell receptor beta chains reported below all come from one sample, sequenced in a study of T cell responses to AZD1222 COVID-19 vaccine. Profiling relied on immunoSEQ multiplex PCR, and the TCRdb table lists in-frame clones only, not all of them. Of tens of thousands of clones in the sample, less than 95% are singletons; the top ten hold around 8%. The material sequenced was peripheral blood, taken 28 days after the second AZD1222 dose. The receptors were gathered from an adult who received the AZD1222 COVID-19 vaccine.

The gene calls are TRBV6-1 and TRBJ1-4, with 7 bases lining up with TRBD1. CDR1 and CDR2 from the germline V gene are MNHNS and SASEGT. The CDR3 runs to 16 residues. V was pared by 4 bases and J by 1 base, with 6 bases of the junction left unmatched. CDR3 in amino acids: CASSVIGGGTNEKLFF. In DNA form, the CDR3 reads TGTGCCAGCAGTGTAATAGGGGGCGGAACTAATGAAAAACTGTTTTTT.

In DNA form, the CDR3 reads TGTGCCAGCAGCTTGAGGACTAGCTCCTACGAGCAGTACTTC. Translated: CASSLRTSSYEQYF. The chain couples TRBV5-4 to TRBJ2-7; the match to TRBD2 covers 7 bases. This CDR3 has 14 amino acids. Germline trimming cut 1 base from V and 0 bases from J; bases unmatched to any gene: 1. The V gene's germline CDR1 is SGHNT and CDR2 YYREEE (reference sequence). The full variable domain, completed using reference TRBV5-4 and TRBJ2-7, is ETGVTQSPTHLIKTRGQQVTLRCSSQSGHNTVSWYQQALGQGPQFIFQYYREEENGRGNFPPRFSGLQFPNYSSELNVNALELDDSALYLCASSLRTSSYEQYFGPGTRLTVT.

The chain couples TRBV28 to TRBJ2-7; D is unresolved. Trimming removed 3 bases at V and 3 bases at J, with 12 bases between. Germline loops: CDR1 MDHEN, CDR2 SYDVKM. The CDR3 is 14 residues long. The CDR3 loop is CASSFGQEYYEQYF. For the CDR3, the DNA is TGTGCCAGCAGTTTTGGCCAGGAATACTACGAGCAGTACTTC.

This chain joins TRBV16 and TRBJ2-3; D call uncertain. Germline V gene lookup returns CDR1 KGHSY and CDR2 FQNENV. The CDR3 loop spans 12 amino acids. The V gene lost 0 bases and the J gene lost 2 bases, with 0 bases spanning the gap. The CDR3 DNA is TGTGCCAGCAGCCAATCCACAGATACGCAGTATTTT. Its translation: CASSQSTDTQYF.

J is TRBJ1-5 and V is TRBV6-5; D possibly corresponds to TRBD1 (6 bases). The V end was cut by 4 bases, the J end by 2 bases, with 15 bases between. This CDR3 spans 16 amino acids. Germline loops: CDR1 MNHEY, CDR2 SVGAGI. CDR3 loop: CASSSETGPGNQPQHF. In nucleotides, the CDR3 is TGTGCCAGCAGTTCCGAGACAGGCCCAGGCAATCAGCCCCAGCATTTT.

The genes are TRBV5-4 and TRBJ2-7; 9 bases match TRBD2. In germline, CDR1 is SGHNT, CDR2 YYREEE (reference sequence). V dropped 5 bases and J dropped 5; count of bases not matched to a gene: 11. The CDR3 consists of 15 residues. The CDR3 DNA reads TGTGCCAGCAGTCCGATTAGCGGGAGTAGGGACGAGCAGTACTTC. It yields the protein CASSPISGSRDEQYF. The whole variable domain, remainder taken from reference TRBV5-4 and TRBJ2-7, is ETGVTQSPTHLIKTRGQQVTLRCSSQSGHNTVSWYQQALGQGPQFIFQYYREEENGRGNFPPRFSGLQFPNYSSELNVNALELDDSALYLCASSPISGSRDEQYFGPGTRLTVT.

The chain employs TRBV6-5 and TRBJ2-1; D gene uncertain. The germline CDR1 and CDR2 sequences are MNHEY and SVGAGI. The CDR3 is 11 residues long. V lost 11 bases and J 1 base, leaving 6 bases between the germline ends. The CDR3 spells CASGSYNEQFF. The CDR3 DNA reads TGTGCCTCCGGGTCCTACAATGAGCAGTTCTTC.

The chain links TRBV29-1 to TRBJ2-7, with 10 bases fitting TRBD1. Losses at the gene ends were 6 bases for V and 6 bases for J; bases not matched to a gene: 11. This CDR3 contains 14 residues. Germline V gives CDR1 SQVTM, CDR2 ANQGSEA. The CDR3 is CSVASGTGVFEQYF. The CDR3 DNA is TGCAGCGTGGCCTCCGGGACAGGGGTCTTCGAGCAGTACTTC.

The chain couples TRBV12-3 or TRBV12-4 to TRBJ2-7; D is undetermined. This CDR3 has 11 residues. Trimming took 6 bases from V and 9 from J, leaving 12 bases between them. The CDR3 coding sequence is TGTGCCAGCAGAGGACCAGGAGCGCAGTACTTC. Its protein product is CASRGPGAQYF.

V and J are TRBV4-1 and TRBJ1-4; D might be TRBD1 (5 bases). V was clipped by 3 bases and J by 4 bases, with 12 bases between them. Germline V gene lookup returns CDR1 MGHRA and CDR2 YSYEKL. This CDR3 has 15 amino acids. The CDR3: CASSQAAGINEKLFF. In nucleotides, the CDR3 is TGCGCCAGCAGCCAGGCTGCAGGGATTAATGAAAAACTGTTTTTT.